The 13 T cell receptor beta chains listed next were all sequenced from one sample in a study of blood T cell repertoires in COVID-19 (TCRdb year 2020). Receptor libraries were prepared by the immunoSEQ multiplex PCR assay. TCRdb provides this immuneACCESS table in a form limited to in-frame rearrangements. Some clones are lacking; in checked studies, under half of them reflect an unresolved V gene, and why the rest are absent is not known. This sample comprises 340,000 or so clones, around 82% of them detected only once. The ten biggest clones cover around 3% of the sample. Sequencing was done on a sample of peripheral blood. Receptor source: a man aged 25 to 45 with active or convalescent COVID-19.

The rearrangement joins TRBV19 to TRBJ2-1, with D possibly being TRBD1 (7 bases). Between the trimmed V and J ends, which lost 5 bases and 4 bases, there was a span of 18 bases. This CDR3 region has 16 residues. Germline CDR1 LNHDA, CDR2 SQIVND (reference sequence). The CDR3 bases are TGTGCCAGTAGTCATGGAGGGGCAGGGGGTTACAATGAGCAGTTCTTC. Encoded protein: CASSHGGAGGYNEQFF.

For this clone: The same CDR3 also results from other DNA sequences found in this sample. The chain links TRBV5-1 to TRBJ1-1; TRBD1 matches 8 bases. Germline CDR1 SGHRS, CDR2 YFSETQ. The CDR3 has 13 residues. V was clipped by 7 bases and J by 1 base; unmatched bases: 3. The CDR3 protein is CASGTGANTEAFF. For the CDR3, the DNA is TGCGCCAGCGGGACAGGAGCGAACACTGAAGCTTTCTTT.

The chain carries TRBV6-5 and TRBJ2-3; weak D call: TRBD2 (5 bases). CDR1 and CDR2 (germline): MNHEY, SVGAGI. V lost 10 bases and J lost 4, with 9 bases in between. The CDR3 is made up of 11 amino acids. The CDR3 sequence is CATRRSDTQYF. Written as DNA, the CDR3 is TGTGCCACGCGGAGGTCAGATACGCAGTATTTT.

V is TRBV9 and J is TRBJ2-7, with 7 bases aligning to TRBD1. The germline V gene encodes CDR1 SGDLS and CDR2 YYNGEE. Trimming cost V 4 bases and J 2 bases; bases outside gene matches: 9. This CDR3 comprises 15 residues. CDR3 loop: CASSPRSDRAYEQYF. The CDR3 DNA reads TGTGCCAGCAGCCCGCGTTCTGACAGGGCCTACGAGCAGTACTTC.

This clone was picked up one time. The V gene is TRBV5-1, the J gene TRBJ1-6; perhaps TRBD1 as D (5 bases). Germline CDR1 is SGHRS and CDR2 is YFSETQ. Trimming left V 4 bases short and J 9 bases short, with 26 bases between. The CDR3 runs to 18 residues. The CDR3 loop is CASSAAGQGGRQFSPLHF. In DNA form, the CDR3 reads TGCGCCAGCAGCGCCGCGGGGCAGGGTGGCCGCCAATTTTCACCCCTCCACTTT.

The chain combines TRBV6-2 or TRBV6-3 with TRBJ1-1; D is ambiguous. V lost 0 bases and J lost 4, with 18 bases in between. Germline CDR1 reads MNHEY; CDR2 reads SVGEGT. The CDR3 totals 17 residues. The CDR3 DNA reads as TGTGCCAGCAGTTACTCGCTAGTGTTGGCCATAAGCACTGAAGCTTTCTTT. Residues: CASSYSLVLAISTEAFF.

Here the CDR3 reads CASSRGQRKFF. CDR3 coding DNA: TGTGCCAGCAGCCGGGGACAGCGGAAGTTCTTC. The chain uses TRBV5-6 and TRBJ2-1; 7 nucleotides match TRBD1. This CDR3 contains 11 residues. V dropped 4 bases and J dropped 14; count of bases not matched to a gene: 6. Per germline, CDR1 SGHDT and CDR2 YYEEEE.

This chain links TRBV6-6 with TRBJ2-7; no firm D call. V lost 5 bases to trimming and J lost 7 bases, with 9 bases between them. There are 11 residues in the CDR3. The germline CDR1 and CDR2 sequences are MNHNY and SVGAGI (reference sequence). CDR3 coding DNA: TGTGCCAGCAGTCCCCAGGCTGAGCAGTACTTC. Protein sequence: CASSPQAEQYF.

This clone was observed a few times. The V and J genes are TRBV28 and TRBJ1-2; TRBD1 agrees at 11 bases. The trim removed 2 bases at V and 7 bases at J, leaving 3 bases unmatched. The germline V gene has CDR1 MDHEN and CDR2 SYDVKM. This CDR3 has 14 amino acids. The CDR3 reads CASSLGGQGGGYTF. Written as DNA, the CDR3 is TGTGCCAGCAGTTTAGGGGGACAGGGGGGTGGCTACACCTTC.

The chain employs TRBV11-2 and TRBJ1-3; maybe TRBD1 (6 bases). The CDR3 is 16 residues long. V was pared by 4 bases and J by 0 bases, with 13 bases between. In germline, CDR1 is SGHAT, CDR2 FQNNGV. The CDR3 nucleotides are TGTGCCAGCAGCTCCAGGGGACCCAGCTCTGGAAACACCATATATTTT. The encoded protein is CASSSRGPSSGNTIYF.

V gene TRBV28 combines with J gene TRBJ2-1; 12 nucleotides line up with TRBD2. The CDR3 consists of 13 residues. Per the germline V gene, CDR1 is MDHEN and CDR2 is SYDVKM. The junction had 9 bases not matched to a gene; V was cut back by 6 bases and J by 15 bases. CDR3 bases: TGTGCCAGCAGCACCCTAGCGGGAGGGCCTGGGTTCTTC. Its translation: CASSTLAGGPGFF.

The gene calls are TRBV9 and TRBJ2-1; TRBD1 aligns across 8 bases. J lost 6 bases, V lost 2 bases, and 7 bases had no gene match. The CDR3 loop spans 15 amino acids. CDR1 and CDR2 from the germline V gene are SGDLS and YYNGEE. In DNA, the CDR3 is TGTGCCAGCAGCGTTACAGGGGGAATAGTCAATGAGCAGTTCTTC. Translation gives CASSVTGGIVNEQFF.

This clone was detected only once. This chain links TRBV4-2 with TRBJ2-2, with D possibly being TRBD1 (5 bases). CDR1 and CDR2 from the germline V gene are LGHNA and YNFKEQ. CDR3 length: 16 amino acids. V gave up 4 bases and J gave up 3 bases, with 15 bases separating them. The CDR3 DNA is TGTGCCAGCAGCCTTGACGCGGACACCTACACCGGGGAGCTGTTTTTT. Translating gives CASSLDADTYTGELFF.